This T cell receptor (beta chain) appears in the sequencing data of a study of brain T cells in children with intractable seizures. Sequencing was limited to surgery cases with top T cell transcript signatures in brain tissue. Patients received at least one anti-epileptic drug before surgery. As to this clone: Its specificity is not known.

The CDR3 extends over 14 amino acids. V was trimmed by 2 bases and J by 6 bases, leaving 11 bases between them. Germline assignment: CDR1 SGHVS and CDR2 FQNEAQ. Clones were read by immunoSEQ multiplex PCR, and TCRdb kept only the in-frame ones, dropping some. Of some 76,000 clones detected, under 95% appear once; the ten largest clones hold approximately 1.4%. Regarding the study as a whole: Clones missing pre-surgery may reflect undersampling of that blood sample. Viral specificity was inferred only from CDR3 similarity; HCMV serostatus was unknown.

The genes are TRBV7-8 and TRBJ1-5; D gene unclear. The clonotype originates from a boy under two years old with tuberous sclerosis and intractable seizures. The sample here was peripheral blood, taken at surgery. Here the CDR3 reads CASSLQDRVQPQHF. CDR3 sequence (DNA): TGTGCCAGCAGCTTACAGGACCGGGTTCAGCCCCAGCATTTT.